This record concerns one T cell receptor (beta chain) sequence. The antigen is not known. Clones were sequenced by immunoSEQ multiplex PCR, and TCRdb holds only the in-frame ones, with some missing. Of 150,000 to 200,000 clones listed, 90% were seen once; the top ten hold about 6%. The sample originates from a study of T cell responses to AZD1222 COVID-19 vaccine. V lost 5 bases, J lost 0 bases, and 14 bases lay in between. This CDR3 region has 15 residues. The V gene's germline CDR1 is ENHRY and CDR2 SYGVKD. Findings of the study overall: Reports say nearly half of spike-specific TCRs go after unmutated variant regions.

The sequence was obtained from an adult who received the AZD1222 COVID-19 vaccine. The sample here was peripheral blood, taken 28 days after the second AZD1222 dose. The genes are TRBV10-3 and TRBJ2-7, with a tentative D call TRBD1 (5 bases). CDR3 amino acids: CAISKGDEVSYEQYF. CDR3 nucleotides: TGTGCCATCAGTAAAGGGGATGAGGTCTCCTACGAGCAGTACTTC.